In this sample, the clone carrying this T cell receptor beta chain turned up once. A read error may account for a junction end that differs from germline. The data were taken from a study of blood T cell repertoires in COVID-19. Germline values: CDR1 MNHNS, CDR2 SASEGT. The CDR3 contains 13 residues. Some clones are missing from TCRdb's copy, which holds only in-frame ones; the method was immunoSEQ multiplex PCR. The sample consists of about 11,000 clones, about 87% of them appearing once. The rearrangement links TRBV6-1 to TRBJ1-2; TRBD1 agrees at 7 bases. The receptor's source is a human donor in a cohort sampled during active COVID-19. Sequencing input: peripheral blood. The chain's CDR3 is CASSEDRANGYTF. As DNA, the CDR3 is TGTGCCAGCAGCGAAGACAGGGCTAATGGCTACACCTTC.